Each of the 18 T cell receptor beta chains below was sequenced from the same sample in a study of blood T cell repertoires in COVID-19. The table came from immunoSEQ multiplex PCR; TCRdb's copy has only in-frame clones and leaves some out. Among 37,000 or so clones listed, roughly 90% were seen once. Sequenced input: peripheral blood. These receptors were obtained from a man between 60 and 75 years old with active COVID-19.

This chain links TRBV5-4 with TRBJ1-2; 8 bases are a match to TRBD1. Germline values: CDR1 SGHNT, CDR2 YYREEE (reference sequence). After removal of 4 bases from V and 7 bases from J, the junction contained 9 bases not matched to a gene. This CDR3 is built from 14 residues. CDR3 coding DNA: TGTGCCAGCAGCCAAAGGACAGGGTTGATTGGCTACACCTTC. This translates into CASSQRTGLIGYTF.

The chain links TRBV7-9 to TRBJ2-5, with D possibly matching TRBD1 (5 bases). Germline V gene sequence: CDR1 SEHNR, CDR2 FQNEAQ (reference sequence). The CDR3 is 15 residues long. V was cut by 1 base and J by 1 base, with 10 bases left in between. The CDR3 bases are TGTGCCAGCAGCTTAGTTCAGGACATCCAAGAGACCCAGTACTTC. The encoded protein is CASSLVQDIQETQYF.

This chain links TRBV3-1 (or the pseudogene TRBV3-2) with TRBJ2-7, with D possibly matching TRBD2 (5 bases). CDR3 size: 17 residues. The ends were cut back, 1 base at V and 2 bases at J, with 18 bases in the middle. Germline V gene lookup returns CDR1 LGHDT and CDR2 YNNKEL (reference sequence). CDR3 nucleotide sequence: TGTGCCAGCAGCCAAGGGAGGCTAGCCATATCACCCTACGAGCAGTACTTC. Translated, it gives CASSQGRLAISPYEQYF.

The rearrangement uses TRBV7-9 and TRBJ2-1, with 9 bases aligning to TRBD2. The CDR3 sequence is 17 residues long. V was clipped by 0 bases and J by 4 bases; unmatched bases: 7. The germline V gene encodes CDR1 SEHNR and CDR2 FQNEAQ (reference sequence). The CDR3 sequence is CASSLAPTSGVYNEQFF. DNA for the CDR3: TGTGCCAGCAGCTTAGCCCCGACTAGCGGAGTTTACAATGAGCAGTTCTTC.

The V call is TRBV4-1, the J call TRBJ2-1; tentatively, D is TRBD2 (6 bases). V was pared by 0 bases and J by 0 bases, with 15 bases between. This CDR3 has 18 amino acids. Germline V CDR1 and CDR2: MGHRA, YSYEKL. CDR3 coding DNA: TGCGCCAGCAGCCAAGAGGGTCTAGCGCAGAGCTCCTACAATGAGCAGTTCTTC. Encoded protein: CASSQEGLAQSSYNEQFF.

Here the CDR3 reads CASSLSPGLAGAYEQYF. CDR3 DNA: TGTGCCAGCAGCTTAAGCCCCGGACTAGCGGGAGCCTACGAGCAGTACTTC. This chain links TRBV7-9 with TRBJ2-7; TRBD2 agrees at 13 bases. CDR1 and CDR2 (germline): SEHNR, FQNEAQ (reference sequence). The CDR3 covers 17 residues. Trimming removed 2 bases from V and 2 bases from J; junction bases left unmatched: 6.

The rearrangement joins TRBV5-1 to TRBJ2-6; unclear D gene. CDR3 length: 14 amino acids. Germline V gene sequence: CDR1 SGHRS, CDR2 YFSETQ. V was shortened by 10 bases and J by 0 bases, with 11 bases between the two germline ends. CDR3 DNA sequence: TGCGCCTCCCGAGGTGACTCTGGGGCCAACGTCCTGACTTTC. Its translation: CASRGDSGANVLTF.

The chain has TRBV5-8 and TRBJ1-3; D is uncertain. The CDR3 covers 15 residues. The germline CDR1 and CDR2 sequences are SGHTS and YDEGEE. The V gene lost 1 base and the J gene lost 0 bases, with 8 bases spanning the gap. The CDR3 coding sequence is TGTGCCAGCAGCTTGACTGGTCACTCTGGAAACACCATATATTTT. Amino acids: CASSLTGHSGNTIYF.

The chain couples TRBV5-4 to TRBJ2-1; D gene unclear. The CDR3 totals 15 residues. The V and J ends lost 3 bases and 7 bases respectively, with 17 bases between them. The V gene's germline CDR1 is SGHNT and CDR2 YYREEE (reference sequence). The CDR3 loop reads CASSWAVEPKNEQFF. CDR3 in DNA: TGTGCCAGCAGCTGGGCCGTCGAGCCTAAGAATGAGCAGTTCTTC.

The rearrangement joins TRBV3-1 (or the pseudogene TRBV3-2) to TRBJ2-7, with D possibly TRBD2 on 6 matching bases. V dropped 0 bases and J dropped 5 bases, with 11 bases sitting between them. Germline V gene lookup returns CDR1 LGHDT and CDR2 YNNKEL (reference sequence). The CDR3 is 14 amino acids. The CDR3, as DNA: TGTGCCAGCAGCCAAGATCTCCTAGCGAACGAGCAGTACTTC. Its protein is CASSQDLLANEQYF.

CDR3 in amino acids: CATLKGGAGDTDTQYF. The CDR3 DNA sequence: TGTGCCACGCTCAAAGGTGGGGCAGGGGACACAGATACGCAGTATTTT. The chain has TRBV11-2 and TRBJ2-3; possibly TRBD1 for D (6 bases). CDR3 length: 16 residues. Trimming left V 10 bases short and J 2 bases short, with 22 bases between. CDR1 and CDR2 (germline): SGHAT, FQNNGV.

This clone was detected once. The chain uses TRBV19 and TRBJ1-5; D possibly corresponds to TRBD1 (6 bases). Germline V lookup: CDR1 LNHDA, CDR2 SQIVND (reference sequence). The CDR3 loop spans 14 amino acids. Trimming removed 9 bases at V and 3 bases at J, with 15 bases between. The DNA for the CDR3 is TGTGCCAGCAATTACCAGGGGAACAATCAGCCCCAGCATTTT. It yields the protein CASNYQGNNQPQHF.

V and J are TRBV6-2 or TRBV6-3 and TRBJ2-5, with unresolved D. Germline assignment: CDR1 MNHEY and CDR2 SVGEGT. V lost 4 bases and J lost 2, with 11 bases in between. The CDR3 spans 14 residues. In DNA, the CDR3 is TGTGCCAGCAGTTGGCCACCCTTTCAAGAGACCCAGTACTTC. Translating gives CASSWPPFQETQYF.

The chain carries TRBV19 and TRBJ2-3; D perhaps matches TRBD1 (6 bases). Between the trimmed V and J ends, which lost 5 bases and 5 bases, there was a span of 11 bases. This CDR3 has 13 amino acids. Germline V gene lookup returns CDR1 LNHDA and CDR2 SQIVND (reference sequence). The CDR3 is CASSPTDRDTQYF. The CDR3 bases are TGTGCCAGTAGTCCAACGGACAGAGATACGCAGTATTTT.

Only one count was recorded for this clone. The genes are TRBV6-5 and TRBJ2-3; TRBD2 is a possible D gene (5 bases). The germline CDR1 and CDR2 sequences are MNHEY and SVGAGI. The CDR3 is 14 residues long. The V gene lost 6 bases and the J gene lost 1 base, with 11 bases spanning the gap. The CDR3 sequence is CASSEDSGTDTQYF. The CDR3 nucleotides are TGTGCCAGCAGCGAGGACTCAGGCACAGATACGCAGTATTTT.

Turning to this clone: Other DNA sequences in this specimen translate into the identical CDR3. This chain links TRBV10-3 with TRBJ1-2, with TRBD1 identical over 8 bases. Germline lookup yields CDR1 ENHRY and CDR2 SYGVKD. Trimming took 3 bases from V and 4 from J; bases not matched to a gene: 7. This CDR3 contains 15 residues. CDR3 nucleotide sequence: TGTGCCATCAGTGAAGGGACAGGTGGGGGCTATGGCTACACCTTC. Its protein is CAISEGTGGGYGYTF.

The V call is TRBV6-2 or TRBV6-3, the J call TRBJ2-7, with D uncertain. From germline, CDR1 is MNHEY and CDR2 SVGEGT. The CDR3 is made up of 11 amino acids. Between the trimmed V and J ends, which lost 6 bases and 5 bases, there was a span of 8 bases. CDR3 in amino acids: CASSGGNEQYF. In nucleotides, the CDR3 is TGTGCCAGCAGCGGCGGCAACGAGCAGTACTTC.

This rearrangement joins TRBV7-2 to TRBJ1-4; maybe TRBD1 (5 bases). V lost 1 base, J lost 7 bases, and 10 bases lay in between. CDR3 size: 14 residues. Germline V gene sequence: CDR1 SGHTA, CDR2 FQGNSA. CDR3 region: CASSLGRETEKLFF. DNA for the CDR3: TGTGCCAGCAGCTTAGGCAGGGAAACTGAAAAACTGTTTTTT.